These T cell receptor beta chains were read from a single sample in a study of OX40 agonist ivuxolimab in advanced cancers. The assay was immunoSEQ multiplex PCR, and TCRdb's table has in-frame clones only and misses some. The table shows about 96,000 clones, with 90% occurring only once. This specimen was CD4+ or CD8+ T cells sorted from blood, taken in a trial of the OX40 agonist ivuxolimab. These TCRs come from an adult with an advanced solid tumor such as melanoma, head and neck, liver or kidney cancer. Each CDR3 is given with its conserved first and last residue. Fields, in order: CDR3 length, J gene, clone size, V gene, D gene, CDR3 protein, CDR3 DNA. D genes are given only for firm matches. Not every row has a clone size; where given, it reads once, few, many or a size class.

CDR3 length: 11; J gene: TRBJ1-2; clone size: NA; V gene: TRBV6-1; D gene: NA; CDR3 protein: CASSEVYGYTF; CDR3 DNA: TGTGCCAGCAGTGAGGTATATGGCTACACCTTC
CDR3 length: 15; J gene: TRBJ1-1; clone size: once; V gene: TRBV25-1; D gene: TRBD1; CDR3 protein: CASSEPGQGFTEAFF; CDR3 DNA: TGTGCCAGCAGTGAACCGGGACAGGGATTCACTGAAGCTTTCTTT
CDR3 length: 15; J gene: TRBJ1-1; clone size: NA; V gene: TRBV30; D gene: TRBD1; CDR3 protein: CAWIRTGRVNTEAFF; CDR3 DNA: TGTGCCTGGATCCGGACAGGGAGGGTGAACACTGAAGCTTTCTTT
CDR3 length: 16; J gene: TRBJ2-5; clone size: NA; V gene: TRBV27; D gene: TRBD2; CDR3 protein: CASSTSGTSGRETQYF; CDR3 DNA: TGTGCCAGCAGTACCTCCGGGACTAGCGGGAGAGAGACCCAGTACTTC
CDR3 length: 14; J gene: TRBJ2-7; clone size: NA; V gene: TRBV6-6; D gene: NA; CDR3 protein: CASSYGGPDYEQYF; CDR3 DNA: TGTGCCAGCAGTTACGGTGGACCGGACTACGAGCAGTACTTC
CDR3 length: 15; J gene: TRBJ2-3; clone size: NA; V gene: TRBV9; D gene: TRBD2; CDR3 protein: CASNPSGRAWNTQYF; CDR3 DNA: TGTGCCAGCAACCCAAGCGGGAGGGCCTGGAATACGCAGTATTTT
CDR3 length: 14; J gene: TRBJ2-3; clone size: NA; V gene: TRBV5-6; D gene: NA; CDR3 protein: CASSLGQTRDTQYF; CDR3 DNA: TGTGCCAGCAGCTTGGGACAGACGAGGGATACGCAGTATTTT
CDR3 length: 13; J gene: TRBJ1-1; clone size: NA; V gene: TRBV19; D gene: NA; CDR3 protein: CASVDRLNTEAFF; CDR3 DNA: TGTGCCAGTGTGGACAGATTGAACACTGAAGCTTTCTTT
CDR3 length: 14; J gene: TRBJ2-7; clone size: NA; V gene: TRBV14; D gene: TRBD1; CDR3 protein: CASSPAQGVEEQYF; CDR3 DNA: TGTGCCAGCAGCCCCGCTCAGGGGGTAGAGGAGCAGTACTTC
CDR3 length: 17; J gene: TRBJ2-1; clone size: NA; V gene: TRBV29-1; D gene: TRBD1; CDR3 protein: CSVERDRGPLAYNEQFF; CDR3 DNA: TGCAGCGTTGAAAGGGACAGGGGACCCCTTGCCTACAATGAGCAGTTCTTC
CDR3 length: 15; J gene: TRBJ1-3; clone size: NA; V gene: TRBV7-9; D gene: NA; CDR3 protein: CASSLAGISGNTIYF; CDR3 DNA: TGTGCCAGCAGCCTCGCGGGCATCTCTGGAAACACCATATATTTT
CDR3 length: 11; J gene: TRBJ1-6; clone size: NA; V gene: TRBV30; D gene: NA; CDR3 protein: CAWSTNSPLHF; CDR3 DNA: TGTGCCTGGAGTACTAATTCACCCCTCCACTTT
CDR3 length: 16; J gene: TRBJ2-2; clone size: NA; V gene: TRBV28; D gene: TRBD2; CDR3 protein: CASRGTSGSNTGELFF; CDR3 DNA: TGTGCCAGCAGAGGGACTAGCGGTTCGAACACCGGGGAGCTGTTTTTT
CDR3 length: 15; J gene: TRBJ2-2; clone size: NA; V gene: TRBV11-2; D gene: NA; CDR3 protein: CASSLSGQVTGELFF; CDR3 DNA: TGTGCCAGCAGCTTATCTGGGCAGGTCACCGGGGAGCTGTTTTTT
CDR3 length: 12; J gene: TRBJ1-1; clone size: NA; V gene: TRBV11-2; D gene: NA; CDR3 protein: CASSEGTLEAFF; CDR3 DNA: TGTGCCAGCAGCGAAGGGACCCTTGAAGCTTTCTTT
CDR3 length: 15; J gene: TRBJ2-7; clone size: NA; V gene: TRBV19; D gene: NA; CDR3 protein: CASSIGRGSRGEQYF; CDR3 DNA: TGTGCCAGTAGTATCGGTAGGGGCTCGCGCGGCGAGCAGTACTTC
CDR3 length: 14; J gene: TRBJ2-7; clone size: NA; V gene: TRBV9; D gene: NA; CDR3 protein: CASSVGGHSYEQYF; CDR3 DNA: TGTGCCAGCAGCGTAGGAGGGCACTCCTACGAGCAGTACTTC
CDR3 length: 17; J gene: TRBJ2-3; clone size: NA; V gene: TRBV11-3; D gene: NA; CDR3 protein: CASSNWGRDSDTDTQYF; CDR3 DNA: TGTGCCAGCAGCAACTGGGGCCGGGACTCGGACACAGATACGCAGTATTTT
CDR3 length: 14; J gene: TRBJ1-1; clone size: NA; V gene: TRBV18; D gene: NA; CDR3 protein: CASSPSDRNTEAFF; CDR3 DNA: TGTGCCAGCTCACCCTCGGACAGGAACACTGAAGCTTTCTTT
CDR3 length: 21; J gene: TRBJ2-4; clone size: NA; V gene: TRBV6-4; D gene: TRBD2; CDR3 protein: CASSDHLLAGVITVAKNIQYF; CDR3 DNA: TGTGCCAGCAGTGACCACTTACTAGCGGGAGTGATAACAGTAGCCAAAAACATTCAGTACTTC
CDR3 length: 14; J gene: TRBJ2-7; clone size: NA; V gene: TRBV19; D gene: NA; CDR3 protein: CASSHTGTGREQYF; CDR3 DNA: TGTGCCAGTAGTCATACAGGGACCGGGCGCGAGCAGTACTTC
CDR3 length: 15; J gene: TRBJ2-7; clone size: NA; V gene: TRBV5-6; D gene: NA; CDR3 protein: CASSLYGASDYEQYF; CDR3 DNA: TGTGCCAGCAGCTTGTACGGGGCGTCGGACTACGAGCAGTACTTC
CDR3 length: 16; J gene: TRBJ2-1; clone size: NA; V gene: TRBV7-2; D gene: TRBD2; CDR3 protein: CASSISGRARDNEQFF; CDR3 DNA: TGTGCCAGCAGCATAAGCGGGAGGGCCCGGGACAATGAGCAATTCTTC
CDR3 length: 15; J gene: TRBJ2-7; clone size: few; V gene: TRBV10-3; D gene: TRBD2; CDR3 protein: CAIRGTSGRSDEQYF; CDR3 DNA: TGTGCCATCAGAGGGACTAGCGGGAGGTCTGACGAGCAGTACTTC
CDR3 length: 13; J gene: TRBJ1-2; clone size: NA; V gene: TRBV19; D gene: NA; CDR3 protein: CASAKDRNYGYTF; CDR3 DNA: TGTGCCAGTGCCAAGGACAGAAACTATGGCTACACCTTC
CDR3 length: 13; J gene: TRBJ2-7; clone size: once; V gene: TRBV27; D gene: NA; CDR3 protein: CASGPTSGYEQYF; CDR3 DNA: TGTGCCAGCGGACCTACGAGCGGCTACGAGCAGTACTTC
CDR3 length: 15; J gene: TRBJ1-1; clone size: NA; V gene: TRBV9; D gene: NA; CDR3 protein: CASSVEGQPNTEAFF; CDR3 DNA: TGTGCCAGCAGCGTAGAAGGGCAGCCGAACACTGAAGCTTTCTTT
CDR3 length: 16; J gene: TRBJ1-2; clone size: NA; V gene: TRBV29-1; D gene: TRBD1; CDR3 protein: CSVDGQGMISNYGYTF; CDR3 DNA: TGCAGCGTTGACGGACAGGGGATGATTTCTAACTATGGCTACACCTTC
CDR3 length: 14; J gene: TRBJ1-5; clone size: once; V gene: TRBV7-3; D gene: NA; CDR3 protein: CASSLSGGYQPQHF; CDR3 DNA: TGTGCCAGCAGCTTAAGTGGAGGCTATCAGCCCCAGCATTTT